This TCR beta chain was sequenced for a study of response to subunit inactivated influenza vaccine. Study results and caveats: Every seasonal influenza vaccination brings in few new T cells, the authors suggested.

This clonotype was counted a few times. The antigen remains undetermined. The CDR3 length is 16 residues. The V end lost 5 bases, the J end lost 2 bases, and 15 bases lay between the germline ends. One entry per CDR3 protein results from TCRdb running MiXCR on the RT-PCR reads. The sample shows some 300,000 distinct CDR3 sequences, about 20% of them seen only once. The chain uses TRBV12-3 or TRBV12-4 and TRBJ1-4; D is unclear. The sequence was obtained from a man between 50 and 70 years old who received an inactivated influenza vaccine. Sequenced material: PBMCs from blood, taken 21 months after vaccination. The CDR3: CASSPTPGYTNEKLFF. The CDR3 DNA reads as TGTGCCAGCAGTCCGACCCCGGGATATACTAATGAAAAACTGTTTTTT.